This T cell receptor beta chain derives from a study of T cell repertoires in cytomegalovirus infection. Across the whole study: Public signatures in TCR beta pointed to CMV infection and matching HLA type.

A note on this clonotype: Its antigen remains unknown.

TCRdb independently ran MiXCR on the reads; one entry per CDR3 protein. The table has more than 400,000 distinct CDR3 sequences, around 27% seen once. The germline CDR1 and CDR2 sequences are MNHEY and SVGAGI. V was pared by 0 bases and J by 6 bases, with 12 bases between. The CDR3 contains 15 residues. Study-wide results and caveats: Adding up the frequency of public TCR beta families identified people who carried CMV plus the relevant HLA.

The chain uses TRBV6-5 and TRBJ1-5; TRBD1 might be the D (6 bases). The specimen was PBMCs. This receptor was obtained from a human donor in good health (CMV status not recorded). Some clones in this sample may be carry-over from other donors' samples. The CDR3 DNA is TGTGCCAGCAGTTACTCATATAGGGGGGGTCAGCCCCAGCATTTT. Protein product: CASSYSYRGGQPQHF.